The 4 T cell receptor beta chains listed next were all sequenced from one sample in a study of T cells in Graves' hyperthyroidism and ophthalmopathy. What was amplified from RNA transcripts were TCR beta CDR3 regions. When the TCR CDR3 underwent first-round RT-PCR, the HTBI primer set was used. From the multiplex PCR reads, TCRdb called clonotypes with MiXCR, one entry per CDR3 protein. The sample records under 300,000 distinct CDR3 sequences, about 14% being singletons. The sample consisted of blood. The receptors come from a woman in her forties with Graves' hyperthyroidism that later progressed to Graves' ophthalmopathy.

This clonotype was seen only a few times. The rearrangement links TRBV6-5 to TRBJ2-1; D is undetermined. Germline V gene data show CDR1 as MNHEY and CDR2 as SVGAGI. There are 12 residues in the CDR3. V lost 2 bases to trimming and J lost 6 bases, with 5 bases between them. The CDR3 DNA is TGTGCCAGCAGTTACGACGGCAATGAGCAGTTCTTC. Encoded protein: CASSYDGNEQFF.

In this sample, this clonotype turned up many times. V is TRBV6-1 and J is TRBJ1-5; possibly TRBD1 for D (5 bases). The CDR3 extends over 13 amino acids. The V gene's germline CDR1 is MNHNS and CDR2 SASEGT. Trimming took off 7 bases at V and 4 bases at J, with 11 bases between the two ends. DNA for the CDR3: TGTGCCAGCATGGTAAGGGGAAATCAGCCCCAGCATTTT. Translating it yields CASMVRGNQPQHF.

This clonotype showed up many times. This sequence joins TRBV30 and TRBJ2-5; D possibly corresponds to TRBD2 (6 bases). The germline CDR1 and CDR2 sequences are GTSNPN and SVGIG (reference sequence). The CDR3 covers 16 residues. V was trimmed by 0 bases and J by 1 base, leaving 15 bases between them. Written as DNA, the CDR3 is TGTGCCTGGAGTGTAGGGTGGCTAGCGACCCAAGAGACCCAGTACTTC. This translates into CAWSVGWLATQETQYF.

In its sample, this clonotype was seen many times. This chain joins TRBV6-1 and TRBJ2-4; D gene unclear. Germline lookup yields CDR1 MNHNS and CDR2 SASEGT. V gave up 6 bases and J gave up 1 base, with 10 bases separating them. The CDR3 is 14 residues long. CDR3 sequence reads: CASRRTAAKNIQYF. As DNA, the CDR3 is TGTGCCAGCAGGCGGACGGCGGCCAAAAACATTCAGTACTTC.